The T cell receptor (beta chain) under discussion was sequenced for a study of blood T cell repertoires in COVID-19. This CDR3 contains 14 residues. CDR1 and CDR2 from the germline V gene are LNHNV and YYDKDF (reference sequence). V lost 3 bases, J lost 5 bases, and 8 bases lay in between. Profiling relied on immunoSEQ multiplex PCR, and the TCRdb table lists in-frame clones only, not all of them. The table lists about 120,000 clones, about 90% of them singletons, with nearly 0.9% in the top ten. The receptor comes from a woman in her forties or fifties with active or convalescent COVID-19. The sequencing input was peripheral blood. The chain has TRBV15 and TRBJ1-6, with D maybe TRBD1 (5 bases). CDR3 sequence (DNA): TGTGCCACCAGCAGGACAGCTCATAATTCACCCCTCCACTTT. This sequence encodes CATSRTAHNSPLHF.